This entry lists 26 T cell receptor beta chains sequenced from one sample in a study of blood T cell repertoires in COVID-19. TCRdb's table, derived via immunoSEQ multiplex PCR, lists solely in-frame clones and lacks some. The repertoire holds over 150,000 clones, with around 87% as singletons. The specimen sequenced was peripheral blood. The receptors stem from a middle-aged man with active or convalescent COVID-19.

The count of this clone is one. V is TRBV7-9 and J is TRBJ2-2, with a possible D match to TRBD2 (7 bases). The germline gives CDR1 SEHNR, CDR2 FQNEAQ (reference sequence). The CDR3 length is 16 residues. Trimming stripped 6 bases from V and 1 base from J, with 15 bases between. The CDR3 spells CASRRGGMGNTGELFF. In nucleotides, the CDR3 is TGTGCCAGCAGGCGCGGGGGCATGGGGAACACCGGGGAGCTGTTTTTT.

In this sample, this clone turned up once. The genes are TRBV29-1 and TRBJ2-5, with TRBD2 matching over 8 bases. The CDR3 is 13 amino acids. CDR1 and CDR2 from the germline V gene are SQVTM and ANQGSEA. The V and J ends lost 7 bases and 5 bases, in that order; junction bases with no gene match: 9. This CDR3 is CSATAGVGETQYF. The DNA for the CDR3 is TGCAGCGCGACAGCGGGGGTGGGTGAGACCCAGTACTTC.

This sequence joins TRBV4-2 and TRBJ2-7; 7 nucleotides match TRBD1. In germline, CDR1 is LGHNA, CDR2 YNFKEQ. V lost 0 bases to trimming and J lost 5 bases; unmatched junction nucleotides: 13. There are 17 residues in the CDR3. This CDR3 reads CASSQELIGTAGHEQYF. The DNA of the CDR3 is TGTGCCAGCAGCCAAGAACTTATCGGGACAGCCGGCCACGAGCAGTACTTC.

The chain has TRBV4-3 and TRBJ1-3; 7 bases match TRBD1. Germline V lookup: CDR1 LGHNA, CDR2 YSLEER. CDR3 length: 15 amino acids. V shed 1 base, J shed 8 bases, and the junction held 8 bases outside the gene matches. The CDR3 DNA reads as TGCGCCAGCAGCCAAGGGCCAGGGGGAGGTTACACCATATATTTT. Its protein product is CASSQGPGGGYTIYF.

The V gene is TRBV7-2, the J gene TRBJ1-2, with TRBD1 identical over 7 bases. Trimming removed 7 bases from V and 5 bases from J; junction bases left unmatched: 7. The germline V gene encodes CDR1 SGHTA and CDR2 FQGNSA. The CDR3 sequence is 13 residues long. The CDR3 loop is CASIGQTGYGYTF. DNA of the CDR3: TGTGCCAGCATAGGACAGACAGGGTATGGCTACACCTTC.

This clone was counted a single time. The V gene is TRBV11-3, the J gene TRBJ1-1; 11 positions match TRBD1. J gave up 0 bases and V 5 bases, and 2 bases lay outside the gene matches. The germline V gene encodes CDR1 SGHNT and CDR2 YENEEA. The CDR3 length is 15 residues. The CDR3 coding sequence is TGTGCCAGCAGCCGGACAGGGGGCCTGAACACTGAAGCTTTCTTT. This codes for CASSRTGGLNTEAFF.

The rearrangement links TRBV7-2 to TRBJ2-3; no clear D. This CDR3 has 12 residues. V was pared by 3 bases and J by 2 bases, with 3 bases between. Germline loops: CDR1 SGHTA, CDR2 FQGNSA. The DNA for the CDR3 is TGTGCCAGCAGCTTCCTCACAGATACGCAGTATTTT. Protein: CASSFLTDTQYF.

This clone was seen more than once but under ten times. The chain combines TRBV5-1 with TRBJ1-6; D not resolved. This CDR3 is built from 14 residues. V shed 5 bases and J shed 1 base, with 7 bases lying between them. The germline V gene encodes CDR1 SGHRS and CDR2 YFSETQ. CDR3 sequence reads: CASRAESYNSPLHF. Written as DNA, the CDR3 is TGCGCCAGCAGGGCAGAATCCTATAATTCACCCCTCCACTTT.

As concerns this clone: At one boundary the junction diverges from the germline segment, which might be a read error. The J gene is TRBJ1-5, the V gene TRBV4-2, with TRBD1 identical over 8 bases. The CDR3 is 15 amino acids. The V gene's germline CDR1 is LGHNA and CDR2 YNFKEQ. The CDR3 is CASQGAEISDQPQHF. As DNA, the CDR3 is TGTGCCAGCCAGGGGGCGGAGATTAGCGATCAGCCCCAGCATTTT.

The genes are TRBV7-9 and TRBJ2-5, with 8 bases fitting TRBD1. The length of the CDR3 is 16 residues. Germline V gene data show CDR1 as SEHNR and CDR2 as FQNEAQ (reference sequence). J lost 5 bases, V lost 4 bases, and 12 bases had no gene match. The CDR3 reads CASSSLESGGGETQYF. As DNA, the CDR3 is TGTGCCAGCAGCTCGCTAGAATCAGGGGGCGGGGAGACCCAGTACTTC.

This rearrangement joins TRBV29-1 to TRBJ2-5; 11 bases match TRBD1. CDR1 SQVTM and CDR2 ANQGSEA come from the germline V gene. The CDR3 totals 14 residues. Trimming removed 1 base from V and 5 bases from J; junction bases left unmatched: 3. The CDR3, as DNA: TGCAGCGTTGAAGTGGGGACAGGGGGGGAGACCCAGTACTTC. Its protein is CSVEVGTGGETQYF.

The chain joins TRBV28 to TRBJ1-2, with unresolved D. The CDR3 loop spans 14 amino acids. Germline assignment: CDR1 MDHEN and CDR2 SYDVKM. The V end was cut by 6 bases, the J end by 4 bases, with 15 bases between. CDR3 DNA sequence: TGTGCCAGCAGCCCTTGGGCCGGCTCCTATGGCTACACCTTC. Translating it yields CASSPWAGSYGYTF.

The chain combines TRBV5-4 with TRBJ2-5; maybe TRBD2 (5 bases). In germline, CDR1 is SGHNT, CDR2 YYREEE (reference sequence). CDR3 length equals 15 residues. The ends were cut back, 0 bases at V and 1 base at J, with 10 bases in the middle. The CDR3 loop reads CASSLGASGQETQYF. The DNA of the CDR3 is TGTGCCAGCAGCTTGGGGGCCAGCGGCCAAGAGACCCAGTACTTC.

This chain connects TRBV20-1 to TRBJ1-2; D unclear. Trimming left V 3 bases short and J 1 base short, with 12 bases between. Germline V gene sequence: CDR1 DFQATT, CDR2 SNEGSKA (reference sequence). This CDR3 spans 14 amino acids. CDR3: CSASTGLNNYGYTF. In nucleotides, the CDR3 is TGCAGTGCTAGTACCGGGTTAAATAACTATGGCTACACCTTC.

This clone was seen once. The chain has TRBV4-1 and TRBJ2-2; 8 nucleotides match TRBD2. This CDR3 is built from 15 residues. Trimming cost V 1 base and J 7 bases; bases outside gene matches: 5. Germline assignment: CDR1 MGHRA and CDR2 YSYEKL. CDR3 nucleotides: TGCGCCAGCAGCCAAGGACGGGGGGGACTCGGGGAGCTGTTTTTT. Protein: CASSQGRGGLGELFF.

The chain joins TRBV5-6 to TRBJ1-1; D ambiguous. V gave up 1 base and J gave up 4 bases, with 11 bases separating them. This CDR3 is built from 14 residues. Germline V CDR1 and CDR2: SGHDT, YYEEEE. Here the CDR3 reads CASSLRREGTEAFF. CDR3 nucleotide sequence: TGTGCCAGCAGCTTGCGGCGCGAGGGCACTGAAGCTTTCTTT.

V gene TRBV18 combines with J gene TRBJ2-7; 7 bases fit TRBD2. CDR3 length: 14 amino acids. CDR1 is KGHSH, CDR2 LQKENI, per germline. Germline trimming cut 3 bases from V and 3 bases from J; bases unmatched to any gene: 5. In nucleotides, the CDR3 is TGTGCCAGCTCACCGGCGGGGGATCGCTACGAGCAGTACTTC. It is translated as CASSPAGDRYEQYF.

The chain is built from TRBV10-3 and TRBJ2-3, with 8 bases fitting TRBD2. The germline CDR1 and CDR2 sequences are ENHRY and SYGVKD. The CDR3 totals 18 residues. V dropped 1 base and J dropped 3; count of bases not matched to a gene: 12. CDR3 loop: CAISEYLPGLGPTDTQYF. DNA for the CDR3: TGTGCCATCAGTGAGTACCTTCCGGGACTAGGGCCTACAGATACGCAGTATTTT.

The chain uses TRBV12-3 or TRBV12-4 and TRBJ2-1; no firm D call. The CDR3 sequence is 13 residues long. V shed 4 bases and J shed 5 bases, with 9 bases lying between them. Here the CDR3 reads CASSSSGHNEQFF. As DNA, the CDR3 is TGTGCCAGCAGTTCGTCAGGTCACAATGAGCAGTTCTTC.

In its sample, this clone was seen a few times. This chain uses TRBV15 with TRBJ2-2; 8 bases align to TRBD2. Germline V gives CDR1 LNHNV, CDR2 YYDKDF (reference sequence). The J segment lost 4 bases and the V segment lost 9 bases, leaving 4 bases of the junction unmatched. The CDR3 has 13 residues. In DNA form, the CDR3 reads TGTGCCACACCCGGGACTAGCACCGGGGAGCTGTTTTTT. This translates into CATPGTSTGELFF.

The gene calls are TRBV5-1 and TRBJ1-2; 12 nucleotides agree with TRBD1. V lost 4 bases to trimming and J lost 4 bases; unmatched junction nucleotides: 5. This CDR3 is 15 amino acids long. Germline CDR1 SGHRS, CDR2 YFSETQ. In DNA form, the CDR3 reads TGCGCCAGCAGCACGCGGGACAGGGGGCCCTATGGCTACACCTTC. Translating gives CASSTRDRGPYGYTF.

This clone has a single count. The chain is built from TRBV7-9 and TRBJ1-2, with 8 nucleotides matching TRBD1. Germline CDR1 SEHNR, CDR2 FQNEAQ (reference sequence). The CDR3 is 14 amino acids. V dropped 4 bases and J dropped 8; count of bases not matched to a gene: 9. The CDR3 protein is CASSSVRTGNGYTF. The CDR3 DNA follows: TGTGCCAGCAGCTCAGTCAGGACAGGGAACGGCTACACCTTC.

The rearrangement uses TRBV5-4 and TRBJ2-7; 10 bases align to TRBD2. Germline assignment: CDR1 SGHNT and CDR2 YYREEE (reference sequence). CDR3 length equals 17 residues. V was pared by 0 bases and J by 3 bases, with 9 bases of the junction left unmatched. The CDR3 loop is CASSLGSTASGGYEQYF. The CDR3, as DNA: TGTGCCAGCAGCTTGGGAAGTACGGCTAGCGGGGGCTACGAGCAGTACTTC.

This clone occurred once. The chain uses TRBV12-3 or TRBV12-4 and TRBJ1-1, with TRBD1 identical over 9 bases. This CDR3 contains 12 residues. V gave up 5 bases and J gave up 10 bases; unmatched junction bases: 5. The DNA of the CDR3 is TGTGCCAGCAGTAAGGACAGGGGTAGAGCTTTCTTT. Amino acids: CASSKDRGRAFF.

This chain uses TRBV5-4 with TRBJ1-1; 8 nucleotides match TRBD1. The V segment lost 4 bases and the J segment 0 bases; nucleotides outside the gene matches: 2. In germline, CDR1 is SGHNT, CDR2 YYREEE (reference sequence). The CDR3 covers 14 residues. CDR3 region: CASSQTGVNTEAFF. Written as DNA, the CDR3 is TGTGCCAGCAGCCAGACAGGGGTGAACACTGAAGCTTTCTTT.

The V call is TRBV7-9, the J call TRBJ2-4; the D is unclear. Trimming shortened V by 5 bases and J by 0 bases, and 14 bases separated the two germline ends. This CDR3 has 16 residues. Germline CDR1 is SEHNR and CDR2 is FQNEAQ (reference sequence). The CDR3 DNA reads TGTGCCAGCAGCCCCCCGGGTGGTGTAGCCAAAAACATTCAGTACTTC. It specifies CASSPPGGVAKNIQYF.